What follows is one T cell receptor beta chain and its context. Its specificity is not known. Trimming cost V 5 bases and J 7 bases; bases outside gene matches: 13. Germline-derived CDR1 and CDR2 are MRHNA and SNTAGT. The CDR3 contains 15 residues. Produced via immunoSEQ multiplex PCR; TCRdb's table is partial and in-frame only. The sample lists over 14,000 clones; approximately 48% were seen once. As described, mixed lymphocyte reaction cells underwent coculture at 37°C for a duration of five to six days. The data belong to a study of siplizumab effects on memory and regulatory T cells. Study conclusions and caveats: Alloreactive clones mapping to unstimulated subsets formed only a minor fraction.

This chain links TRBV6-4 with TRBJ2-7; 8 bases match TRBD2. This sequence was found in a human donor in good health; the cells came from an allogeneic mixed lymphocyte reaction. Source material: CFSE-low (dividing) CD4+ T cells sorted from an allogeneic mixed lymphocyte reaction. CDR3 sequence: CASSSRERGKEEQYF. CDR3 in DNA: TGTGCCAGCAGTTCTAGAGAGCGGGGGAAAGAGGAGCAGTACTTC.